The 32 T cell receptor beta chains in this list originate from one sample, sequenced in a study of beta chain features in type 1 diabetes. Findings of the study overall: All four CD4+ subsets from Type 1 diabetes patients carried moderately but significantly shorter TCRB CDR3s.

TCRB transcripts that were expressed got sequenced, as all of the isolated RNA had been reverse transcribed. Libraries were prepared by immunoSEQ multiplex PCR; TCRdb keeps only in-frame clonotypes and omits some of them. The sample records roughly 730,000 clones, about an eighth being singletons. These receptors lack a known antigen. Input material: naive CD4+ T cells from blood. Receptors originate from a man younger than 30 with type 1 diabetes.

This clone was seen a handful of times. In nucleotides, the CDR3 is TGTGCCAGCAGCATTGGGACACAGACTGAAGCTTTCTTT. Translating it yields CASSIGTQTEAFF. The chain employs TRBV5-6 and TRBJ1-1; the D gene is possibly TRBD1 (6 bases). The CDR3 is made up of 13 amino acids. The V gene's germline CDR1 is SGHDT and CDR2 YYEEEE. V was pared by 4 bases and J by 5 bases, with 12 bases between.

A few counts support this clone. The CDR3 loop reads CASIGSGTGNSPLHF. CDR3 DNA sequence: TGTGCCAGCATCGGATCCGGGACAGGGAATTCACCCCTCCACTTT. J is TRBJ1-6 and V is TRBV13; 9 bases are a match to TRBD1. Germline V CDR1 and CDR2: PRHDT, FYEKMQ (reference sequence). The CDR3 is made up of 15 amino acids. V was pared by 7 bases and J by 7 bases, with 8 bases of the junction left unmatched. Using reference TRBV13 and TRBJ1-6 for the parts outside the CDR3, the full variable domain is AAGVIQSPRHLIKEKRETATLKCYPIPRHDTVYWYQQGPGQDPQFLISFYEKMQSDKGSIPDRFSAQQFSDYHSELNMSSLELGDSALYFCASIGSGTGNSPLHFGNGTRLTVT.

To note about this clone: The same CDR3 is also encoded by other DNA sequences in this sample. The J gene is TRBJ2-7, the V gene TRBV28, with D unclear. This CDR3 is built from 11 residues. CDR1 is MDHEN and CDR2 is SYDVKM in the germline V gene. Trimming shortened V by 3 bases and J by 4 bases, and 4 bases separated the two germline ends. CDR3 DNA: TGTGCCAGCAGTTTCGGGTACGAGCAGTACTTC. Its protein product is CASSFGYEQYF.

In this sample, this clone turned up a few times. CDR3 bases: TGTGCCGGTCGGACAGGGGAGACTCGCTACACCTTC. Its protein is CAGRTGETRYTF. V usage is TRBV19 and J usage is TRBJ1-2; 9 nucleotides line up with TRBD1. There are 12 residues in the CDR3. V dropped 11 bases and J dropped 9; count of bases not matched to a gene: 10. From germline, CDR1 is LNHDA and CDR2 SQIVND (reference sequence).

CDR3 residues: CASSQLGLSSYEQYF. In DNA form, the CDR3 reads TGTGCCAGCAGTCAATTGGGATTGAGCTCCTACGAGCAGTACTTC. V gene TRBV11-2 combines with J gene TRBJ2-7; D call uncertain. This CDR3 spans 15 amino acids. The germline V and J ends were trimmed by 6 bases and 0 bases, with 15 bases remaining between them. Looked up from germline, CDR1 is SGHAT and CDR2 is FQNNGV.

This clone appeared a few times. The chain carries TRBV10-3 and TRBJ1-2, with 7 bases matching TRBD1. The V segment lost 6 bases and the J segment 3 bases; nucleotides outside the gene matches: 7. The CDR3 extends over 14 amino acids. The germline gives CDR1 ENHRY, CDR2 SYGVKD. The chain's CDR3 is CAISRGTVDYGYTF. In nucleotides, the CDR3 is TGTGCCATCAGCCGGGGGACAGTGGACTATGGCTACACCTTC.

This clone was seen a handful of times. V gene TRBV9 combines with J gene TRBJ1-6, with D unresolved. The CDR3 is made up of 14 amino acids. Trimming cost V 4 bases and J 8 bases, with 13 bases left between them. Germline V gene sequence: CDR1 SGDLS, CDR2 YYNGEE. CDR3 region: CASSLDRWDSPLHF. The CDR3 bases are TGTGCCAGCAGCTTGGACCGATGGGATTCACCCCTCCACTTT.

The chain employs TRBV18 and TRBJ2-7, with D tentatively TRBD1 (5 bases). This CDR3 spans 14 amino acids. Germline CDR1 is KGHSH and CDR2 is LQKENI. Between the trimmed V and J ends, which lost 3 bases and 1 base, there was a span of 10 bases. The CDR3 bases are TGTGCCAGCTCACCCCAGGCAGGGTCCTACGAGCAGTACTTC. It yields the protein CASSPQAGSYEQYF.

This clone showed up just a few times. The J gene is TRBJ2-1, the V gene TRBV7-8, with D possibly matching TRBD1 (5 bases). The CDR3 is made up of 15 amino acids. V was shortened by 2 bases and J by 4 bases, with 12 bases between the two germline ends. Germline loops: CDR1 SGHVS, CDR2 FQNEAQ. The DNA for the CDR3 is TGTGCCAGCAGCTTAAGGCAACAGGTATACAATGAGCAGTTCTTC. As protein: CASSLRQQVYNEQFF.

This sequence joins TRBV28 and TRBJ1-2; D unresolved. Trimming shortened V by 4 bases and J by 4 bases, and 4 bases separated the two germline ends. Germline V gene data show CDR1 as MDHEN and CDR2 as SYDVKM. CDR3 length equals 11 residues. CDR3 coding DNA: TGTGCCAGCAGTTACCGCTATGGCTACACCTTC. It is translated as CASSYRYGYTF.

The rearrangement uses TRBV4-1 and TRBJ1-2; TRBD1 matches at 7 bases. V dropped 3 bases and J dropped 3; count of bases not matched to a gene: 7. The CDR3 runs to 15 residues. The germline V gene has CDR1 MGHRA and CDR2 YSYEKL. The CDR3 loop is CASSQSPGQDYGYTF. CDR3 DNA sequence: TGCGCCAGCAGCCAGAGCCCCGGACAGGACTATGGCTACACCTTC.

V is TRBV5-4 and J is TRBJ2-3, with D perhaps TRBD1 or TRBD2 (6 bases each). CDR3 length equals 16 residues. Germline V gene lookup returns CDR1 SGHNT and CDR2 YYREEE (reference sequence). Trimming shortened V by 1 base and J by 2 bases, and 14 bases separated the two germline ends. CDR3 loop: CASSLKTGAATDTQYF. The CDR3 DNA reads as TGTGCCAGCAGCTTGAAAACGGGGGCGGCCACAGATACGCAGTATTTT.

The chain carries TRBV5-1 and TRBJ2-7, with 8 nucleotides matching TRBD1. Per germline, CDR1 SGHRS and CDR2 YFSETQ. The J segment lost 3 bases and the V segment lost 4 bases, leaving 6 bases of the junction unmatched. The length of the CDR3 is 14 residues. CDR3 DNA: TGCGCCAGCAGCCAAACCGGACAGGGCTACGAGCAGTACTTC. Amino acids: CASSQTGQGYEQYF.

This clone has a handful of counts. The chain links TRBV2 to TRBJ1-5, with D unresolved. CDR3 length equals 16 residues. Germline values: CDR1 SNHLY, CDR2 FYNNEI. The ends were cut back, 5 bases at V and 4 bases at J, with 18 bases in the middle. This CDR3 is CASSPGWENQNQPQHF. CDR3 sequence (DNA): TGTGCCAGCAGTCCGGGGTGGGAAAACCAAAATCAGCCCCAGCATTTT.

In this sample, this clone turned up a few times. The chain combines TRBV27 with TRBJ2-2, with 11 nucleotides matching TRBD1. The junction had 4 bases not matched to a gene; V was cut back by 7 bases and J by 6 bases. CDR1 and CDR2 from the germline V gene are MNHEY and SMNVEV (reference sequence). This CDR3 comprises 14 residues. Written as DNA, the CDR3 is TGTGCCAGCAAAGGACAGGGGGCGGCCGGGGAGCTGTTTTTT. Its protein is CASKGQGAAGELFF.

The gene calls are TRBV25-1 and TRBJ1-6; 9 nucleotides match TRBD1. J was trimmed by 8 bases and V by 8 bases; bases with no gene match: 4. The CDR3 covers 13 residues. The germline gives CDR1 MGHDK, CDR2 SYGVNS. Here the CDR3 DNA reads TGTGCCAGCCAAGGACAGGGGTATTCACCCCTCCACTTT. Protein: CASQGQGYSPLHF.

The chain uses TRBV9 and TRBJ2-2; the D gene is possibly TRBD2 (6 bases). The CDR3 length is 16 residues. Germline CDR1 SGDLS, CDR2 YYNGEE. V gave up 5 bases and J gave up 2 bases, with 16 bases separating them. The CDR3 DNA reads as TGTGCCAGCAGGGAACAGGAGGGACTCAACACCGGGGAGCTGTTTTTT. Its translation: CASREQEGLNTGELFF.

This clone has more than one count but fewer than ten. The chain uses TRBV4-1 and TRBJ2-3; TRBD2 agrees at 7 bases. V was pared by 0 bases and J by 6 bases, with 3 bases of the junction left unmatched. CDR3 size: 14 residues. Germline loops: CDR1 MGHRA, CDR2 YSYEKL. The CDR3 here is CASSQDGLEDTQYF. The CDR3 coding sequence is TGCGCCAGCAGCCAAGATGGACTAGAGGATACGCAGTATTTT.

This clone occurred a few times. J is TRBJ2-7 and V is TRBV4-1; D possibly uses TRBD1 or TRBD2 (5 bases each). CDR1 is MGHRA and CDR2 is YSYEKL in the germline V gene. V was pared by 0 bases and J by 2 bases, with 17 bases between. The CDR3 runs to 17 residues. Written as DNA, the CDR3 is TGCGCCAGCAGCCAAGATCAAATGGGGACCGCGACCTACGAGCAGTACTTC. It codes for CASSQDQMGTATYEQYF.

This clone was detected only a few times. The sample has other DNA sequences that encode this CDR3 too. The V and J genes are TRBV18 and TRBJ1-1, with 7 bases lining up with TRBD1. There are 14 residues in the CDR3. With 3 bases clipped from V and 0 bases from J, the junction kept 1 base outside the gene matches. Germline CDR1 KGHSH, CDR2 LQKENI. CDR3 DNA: TGTGCCAGCTCACCGGGACAGATGAACACTGAAGCTTTCTTT. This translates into CASSPGQMNTEAFF. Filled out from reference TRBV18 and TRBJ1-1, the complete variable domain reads NAGVMQNPRHLVRRRGQEARLRCSPMKGHSHVYWYRQLPEEGLKFMVYLQKENIIDESGMPKERFSAEFPKEGPSILRIQQVVRGDSAAYFCASSPGQMNTEAFFGQGTRLTVV.

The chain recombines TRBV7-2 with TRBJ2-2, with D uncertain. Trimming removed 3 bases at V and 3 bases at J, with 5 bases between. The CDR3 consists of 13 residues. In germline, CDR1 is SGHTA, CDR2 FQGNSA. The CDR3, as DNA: TGTGCCAGCAGCTTCGTCGACACCGGGGAGCTGTTTTTT. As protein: CASSFVDTGELFF.

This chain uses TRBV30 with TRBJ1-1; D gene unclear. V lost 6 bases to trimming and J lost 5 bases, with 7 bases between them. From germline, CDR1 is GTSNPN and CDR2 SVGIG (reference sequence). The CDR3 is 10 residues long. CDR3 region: CACWATEAFF. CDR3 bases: TGTGCCTGCTGGGCAACTGAAGCTTTCTTT.

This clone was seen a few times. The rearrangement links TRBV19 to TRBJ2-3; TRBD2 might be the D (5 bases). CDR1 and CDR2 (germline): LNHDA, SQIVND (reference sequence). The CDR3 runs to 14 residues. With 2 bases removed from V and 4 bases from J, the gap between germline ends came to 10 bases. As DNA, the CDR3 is TGTGCCAGTAGTATACCAGGAGGACCAGATACGCAGTATTTT. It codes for CASSIPGGPDTQYF. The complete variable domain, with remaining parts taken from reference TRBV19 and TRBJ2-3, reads DGGITQSPKYLFRKEGQNVTLSCEQNLNHDAMYWYRQDPGQGLRLIYYSQIVNDFQKGDIAEGYSVSREKKESFPLTVTSAQKNPTAFYLCASSIPGGPDTQYFGPGTRLTVL.

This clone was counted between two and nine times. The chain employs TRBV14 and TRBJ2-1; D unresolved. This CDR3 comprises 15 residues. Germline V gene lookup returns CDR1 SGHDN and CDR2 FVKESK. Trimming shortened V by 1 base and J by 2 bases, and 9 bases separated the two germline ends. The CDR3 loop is CASSQGETPYNEQFF. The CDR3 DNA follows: TGTGCCAGCAGCCAAGGTGAGACTCCCTACAATGAGCAGTTCTTC. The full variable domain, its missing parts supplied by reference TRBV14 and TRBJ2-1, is EAGVTQFPSHSVIEKGQTVTLRCDPISGHDNLYWYRRVMGKEIKFLLHFVKESKQDESGMPNNRFLAERTGGTYSTLKVQPAELEDSGVYFCASSQGETPYNEQFFGPGTRLTVL.

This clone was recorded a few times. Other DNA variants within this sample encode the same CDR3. CDR3 coding DNA: TGTGCCAGCTCACCAGCAAGCTCCTATAATTCACCCCTCCACTTT. Its protein product is CASSPASSYNSPLHF. The chain recombines TRBV18 with TRBJ1-6, with D hard to call. Per the germline V gene, CDR1 is KGHSH and CDR2 is LQKENI. The CDR3 spans 15 residues. V was pared by 2 bases and J by 0 bases, with 5 bases between.

The CDR3 nucleotides are TGTGCCAGCAGCGACGAGCTAAACCTACAAGGCTACACCTTC. Protein: CASSDELNLQGYTF. This chain uses TRBV9 with TRBJ1-2; D not resolved. Germline V CDR1 and CDR2: SGDLS, YYNGEE. This CDR3 comprises 14 residues. V was shortened by 3 bases and J by 8 bases, with 17 bases between the two germline ends.

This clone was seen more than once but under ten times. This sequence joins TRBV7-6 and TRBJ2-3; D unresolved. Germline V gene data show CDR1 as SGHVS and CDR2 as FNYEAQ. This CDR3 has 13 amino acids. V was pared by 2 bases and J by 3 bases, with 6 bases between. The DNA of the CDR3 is TGTGCCAGCAGCTTACCAGCAACAGATACGCAGTATTTT. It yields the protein CASSLPATDTQYF.

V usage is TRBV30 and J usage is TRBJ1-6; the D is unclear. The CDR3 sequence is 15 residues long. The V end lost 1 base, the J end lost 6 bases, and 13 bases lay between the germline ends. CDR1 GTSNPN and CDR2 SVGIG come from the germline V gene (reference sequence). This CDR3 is CAWSGPPYPNSPLHF. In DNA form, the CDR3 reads TGTGCCTGGAGTGGGCCCCCTTACCCTAATTCACCCCTCCACTTT.

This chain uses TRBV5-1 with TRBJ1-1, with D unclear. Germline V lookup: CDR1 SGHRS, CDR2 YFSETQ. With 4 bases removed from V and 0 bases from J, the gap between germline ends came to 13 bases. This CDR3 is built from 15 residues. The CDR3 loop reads CASSLTHAMNTEAFF. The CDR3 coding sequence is TGCGCCAGCAGCCTCACCCATGCGATGAACACTGAAGCTTTCTTT.

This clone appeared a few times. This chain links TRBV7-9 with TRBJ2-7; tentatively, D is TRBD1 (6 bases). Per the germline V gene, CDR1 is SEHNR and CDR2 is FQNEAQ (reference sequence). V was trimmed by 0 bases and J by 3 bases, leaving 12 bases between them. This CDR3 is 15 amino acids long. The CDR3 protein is CASSLARGRNYEQYF. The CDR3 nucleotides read TGTGCCAGCAGCTTAGCCAGGGGACGGAACTACGAGCAGTACTTC.

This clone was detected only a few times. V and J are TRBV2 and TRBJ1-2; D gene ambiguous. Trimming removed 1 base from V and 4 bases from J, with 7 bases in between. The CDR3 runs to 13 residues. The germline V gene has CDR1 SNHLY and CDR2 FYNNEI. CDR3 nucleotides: TGTGCCAGCAGTGAAGAGGGAGTCTATGGCTACACCTTC. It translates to CASSEEGVYGYTF. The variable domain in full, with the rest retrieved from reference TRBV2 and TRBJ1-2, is EPEVTQTPSHQVTQMGQEVILRCVPISNHLYFYWYRQILGQKVEFLVSFYNNEISEKSEIFDDQFSVERPDGSNFTLKIRSTKLEDSAMYFCASSEEGVYGYTFGSGTRLTVV.

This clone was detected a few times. The CDR3 loop reads CASSLLTADTQYF. Here the CDR3 DNA reads TGTGCCAGCAGCTTACTAACGGCGGATACGCAGTATTTT. The chain carries TRBV7-3 and TRBJ2-3; D call uncertain. CDR1 SGHTA and CDR2 FQGTGA come from the germline V gene. There are 13 residues in the CDR3. Trimming took 2 bases from V and 6 from J, leaving 9 bases between them.